One sample yielded the 16 T cell receptor beta chains listed below, sequenced in a study of blood T cell repertoires in COVID-19. Data came from immunoSEQ multiplex PCR; TCRdb stores just in-frame clones and leaves some out. The data contain some 250,000 clones, roughly 88% of them singletons. Sequencing was performed on peripheral blood. These receptors came from a man at least 80 years old with acute or convalescent COVID-19.

This chain links TRBV19 with TRBJ1-1; D unclear. The germline V and J ends were trimmed by 2 bases and 0 bases, with 13 bases remaining between them. Germline V gene data show CDR1 as LNHDA and CDR2 as SQIVND (reference sequence). CDR3 length equals 16 residues. CDR3 in amino acids: CASSIQAAVMNTEAFF. CDR3 coding DNA: TGTGCCAGTAGTATACAGGCAGCCGTAATGAACACTGAAGCTTTCTTT. Variable domain in full (rest from reference TRBV19 and TRBJ1-1): DGGITQSPKYLFRKEGQNVTLSCEQNLNHDAMYWYRQDPGQGLRLIYYSQIVNDFQKGDIAEGYSVSREKKESFPLTVTSAQKNPTAFYLCASSIQAAVMNTEAFFGQGTRLTVV.

J is TRBJ1-4 and V is TRBV5-1; D is possibly TRBD1 (5 bases). The ends were cut back, 0 bases at V and 7 bases at J, with 10 bases in the middle. Germline V gene sequence: CDR1 SGHRS, CDR2 YFSETQ. This CDR3 contains 14 residues. The CDR3 region has the DNA TGCGCCAGCAGCTTGGGTAGGGGCGCTGAAAAACTGTTTTTT. Its translation: CASSLGRGAEKLFF.

Here the CDR3 DNA reads TGTGCCAGTAGTCGCAACAGGGACGGGACCCAGTACTTC. It translates to CASSRNRDGTQYF. The chain joins TRBV19 to TRBJ2-5; a possible D gene is TRBD1 (6 bases). Looked up from germline, CDR1 is LNHDA and CDR2 is SQIVND (reference sequence). This CDR3 has 13 amino acids. V gave up 5 bases and J gave up 7 bases, with 14 bases separating them.

In this sample, this clone turned up once. The V and J genes are TRBV5-1 and TRBJ2-1, with TRBD2 matching 11 bases. The CDR3 contains 18 residues. In germline, CDR1 is SGHRS, CDR2 YFSETQ. V lost 4 bases to trimming and J lost 4 bases; unmatched junction nucleotides: 13. In nucleotides, the CDR3 is TGCGCCAGCAGCAATACATTCCCCGGGACTAGCGGATACAATGAGCAGTTCTTC. Amino acid sequence: CASSNTFPGTSGYNEQFF.

The chain has TRBV5-5 and TRBJ2-7, with D possibly being TRBD2 (5 bases). Trimming took off 0 bases at V and 10 bases at J, with 14 bases between the two ends. The CDR3 length is 13 residues. Germline loops: CDR1 SGHKS, CDR2 YYEKEE (reference sequence). CDR3 sequence reads: CASSLGQRDYQYF. The CDR3 coding sequence is TGTGCCAGCAGCTTGGGGCAGAGGGATTACCAGTACTTC. Variable domain in full (rest from reference TRBV5-5 and TRBJ2-7): DAGVTQSPTHLIKTRGQQVTLRCSPISGHKSVSWYQQVLGQGPQFIFQYYEKEERGRGNFPDRFSARQFPNYSSELNVNALLLGDSALYLCASSLGQRDYQYFGPGTRLTVT.

The V and J genes are TRBV28 and TRBJ2-2; 7 bases agree with TRBD2. Germline assignment: CDR1 MDHEN and CDR2 SYDVKM. This CDR3 comprises 14 residues. V trimming: 6 bases; J trimming: 5 bases; junction bases outside the gene matches: 6. The CDR3 sequence is CASRRVGGTGELFF. In nucleotides, the CDR3 is TGTGCCAGCAGACGAGTGGGGGGGACCGGGGAGCTGTTTTTT.

This clone appeared a few times. The chain links TRBV28 to TRBJ1-2; D might be TRBD1 (5 bases). CDR3 length: 14 residues. The germline CDR1 and CDR2 sequences are MDHEN and SYDVKM. V was trimmed by 1 base and J by 7 bases, leaving 13 bases between them. Here the CDR3 DNA reads TGTGCCAGCAGTTTATATAGCAGGGTAAGTGGCTACACCTTC. This codes for CASSLYSRVSGYTF.

The chain links TRBV6-5 to TRBJ1-5; D not resolved. CDR1 is MNHEY, CDR2 SVGAGI, per germline. The CDR3 loop spans 12 amino acids. The CDR3 protein is CTAGWGNQPQHF. As DNA, the CDR3 is TGTACCGCGGGTTGGGGCAATCAGCCCCAGCATTTT.

The CDR3 is CASSLSPANEKLFF. CDR3 nucleotides: TGTGCCAGCAGTTTAAGTCCGGCTAATGAAAAACTGTTTTTT. The gene calls are TRBV28 and TRBJ1-4; D uncertain. Germline V gene data show CDR1 as MDHEN and CDR2 as SYDVKM. CDR3 size: 14 residues. The V end lost 2 bases, the J end lost 3 bases, and 7 bases lay between the germline ends.

The chain combines TRBV4-3 with TRBJ2-1; TRBD1 matches at 9 bases. Germline CDR1 is LGHNA and CDR2 is YSLEER. The junction had 9 bases not matched to a gene; V was cut back by 4 bases and J by 8 bases. The CDR3 length is 15 residues. The CDR3 sequence: CASSPEDRGGYEQFF. The CDR3 bases are TGCGCCAGCAGCCCAGAGGACAGGGGTGGATATGAGCAGTTCTTC.

The rearrangement joins TRBV28 to TRBJ2-1, with a weak D call TRBD2 (5 bases). V was clipped by 3 bases and J by 5 bases, with 11 bases between them. The V gene's germline CDR1 is MDHEN and CDR2 SYDVKM. The CDR3 loop spans 14 amino acids. The CDR3 is CASSFGRVDNEQFF. In DNA form, the CDR3 reads TGTGCCAGCAGTTTTGGGCGGGTGGACAATGAGCAGTTCTTC.

The chain combines TRBV2 with TRBJ1-4; a weak D match, TRBD1 (5 bases). V was shortened by 6 bases and J by 0 bases, with 8 bases between the two germline ends. Germline V gene lookup returns CDR1 SNHLY and CDR2 FYNNEI. CDR3 length: 14 residues. DNA for the CDR3: TGTGCCAGCAGGACAGATGCAACTAATGAAAAACTGTTTTTT. It translates to CASRTDATNEKLFF.

The V call is TRBV3-1 (or the pseudogene TRBV3-2), the J call TRBJ1-1; D is undetermined. Germline CDR1 is LGHDT and CDR2 is YNNKEL (reference sequence). Trimming shortened V by 6 bases and J by 1 base, and 9 bases separated the two germline ends. CDR3 length equals 13 residues. In DNA, the CDR3 is TGTGCCAGCAGTCTCCTGAGGAACACTGAAGCTTTCTTT. It codes for CASSLLRNTEAFF.

The chain is built from TRBV2 and TRBJ1-4; D is undetermined. Deletions cut 0 bases from V and 3 bases from J, with 11 bases between. CDR1 is SNHLY, CDR2 FYNNEI, per germline. This CDR3 spans 16 amino acids. CDR3: CASSEAAGVANEKLFF. DNA of the CDR3: TGTGCCAGCAGTGAAGCGGCCGGGGTGGCTAATGAAAAACTGTTTTTT.

The rearrangement uses TRBV5-6 and TRBJ1-3; D remains ambiguous. The CDR3 is 15 amino acids. CDR1 is SGHDT, CDR2 YYEEEE, per germline. Trimming pared 5 bases from V and 4 bases from J, leaving 16 bases between. The CDR3 nucleotides are TGTGCCAGCAGTTTTGGGCGGGGAAGAGGAAACACCATATATTTT. Protein sequence: CASSFGRGRGNTIYF.

This clone was picked up one time. The chain couples TRBV19 to TRBJ2-3; 11 bases line up with TRBD2. Germline V CDR1 and CDR2: LNHDA, SQIVND (reference sequence). This CDR3 has 12 amino acids. Germline trimming cut 8 bases from V and 8 bases from J; bases unmatched to any gene: 3. The CDR3 here is CASGSGGGTQYF. The CDR3, as DNA: TGTGCCAGTGGTAGCGGGGGGGGTACGCAGTATTTT.